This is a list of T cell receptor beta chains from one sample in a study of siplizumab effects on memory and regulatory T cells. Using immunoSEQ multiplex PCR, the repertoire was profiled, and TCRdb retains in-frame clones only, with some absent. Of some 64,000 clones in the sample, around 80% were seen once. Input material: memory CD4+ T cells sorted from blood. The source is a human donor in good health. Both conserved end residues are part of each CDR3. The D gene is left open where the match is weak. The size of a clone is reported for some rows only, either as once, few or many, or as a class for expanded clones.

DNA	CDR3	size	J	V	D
TGTGCCAGCGTTACAGGGGAAAGAGACGAGCAGTACTTC	CASVTGERDEQYF	-	TRBJ2-7	TRBV28	TRBD1
TGCGCCAGCAGCTCCGTCCAGGGGGAAAAGGGGAACACTGAAGCTTTCTTT	CASSSVQGEKGNTEAFF	-	TRBJ1-1	TRBV5-1	TRBD1
TGTGCCAGCAGCTGGGGACTAGCGGGGGGATACAATGAGCAGTTCTTC	CASSWGLAGGYNEQFF	-	TRBJ2-1	TRBV5-6	TRBD2
TGTGCCAGCAGTCACCCGGGACAGAAGACCTACGAGCAGTACTTC	CASSHPGQKTYEQYF	-	TRBJ2-7	TRBV6-1	TRBD1
TGTGCCAGCAGCTTCGAGGGCGAGCAGTACTTC	CASSFEGEQYF	-	TRBJ2-7	TRBV5-6	-
TGTGCCAGCAGCAAAGACAGGAACTATGGCTACACCTTC	CASSKDRNYGYTF	-	TRBJ1-2	TRBV11-2	-
TGTGCCAGCAGTTTTAACAGGGCGAACACTGAAGCTTTCTTT	CASSFNRANTEAFF	-	TRBJ1-1	TRBV27	-
TGCGCCAGCAGCTGGGCGGCGAGCTCCTACGAGCAGTACTTC	CASSWAASSYEQYF	-	TRBJ2-7	TRBV5-1	-
TGCGCCAGCAGTGAGTTAAGGGAGGCCGGGGAGCTGTTTTTT	CASSELREAGELFF	few	TRBJ2-2	TRBV10-1	-
TGTGCCAGCACCGGGGACAGGTCCTCACCCCTCCACTTT	CASTGDRSSPLHF	-	TRBJ1-6	TRBV4-2	TRBD1
TGTGCCAGCAGCGTAACAGGGAGTGAAAACATTCAGTACTTC	CASSVTGSENIQYF	-	TRBJ2-4	TRBV9	-
TGTGCCAGCAGCTCCGCAACCGACACTGAAGCTTTCTTT	CASSSATDTEAFF	once	TRBJ1-1	TRBV6-5	-
TGTGCCAGCAGCTTGGACTTCACTAGCACAGATACGCAGTATTTT	CASSLDFTSTDTQYF	-	TRBJ2-3	TRBV5-4	-
TGTGCCAGCAGCTTGGGGGCAGTTACACGGGCTGAAGCTTTCTTT	CASSLGAVTRAEAFF	-	TRBJ1-1	TRBV5-5	-
TGTGCCAGCAGGTATACAGATACGCAGTATTTT	CASRYTDTQYF	-	TRBJ2-3	TRBV28	-
TGTGCCAACGGACAGGAGAACTATGGCTACACCTTC	CANGQENYGYTF	-	TRBJ1-2	TRBV10-3	TRBD1
TGTGCCAGCTCACACGGACAGGGATATCAGCCCCAGCATTTT	CASSHGQGYQPQHF	-	TRBJ1-5	TRBV18	TRBD1
TGTGCCAGCAGCTTGGCCGCCCTCGGAAGTGAAAAACTGTTTTTT	CASSLAALGSEKLFF	many	TRBJ1-4	TRBV7-9	-
TGCGCCAGCAGCCCGGGGGACAGTTCCACCGGGGAGCTGTTTTTT	CASSPGDSSTGELFF	-	TRBJ2-2	TRBV5-1	-
TGTGCCATCAGTGACGCCCCAGGGATAGGGACAGGGTCATTCGGCTACACCTTC	CAISDAPGIGTGSFGYTF	-	TRBJ1-2	TRBV10-3	TRBD1
TGTGCCAGCAGCTTGGATACAGGGTGGGCAGATACGCAGTATTTT	CASSLDTGWADTQYF	-	TRBJ2-3	TRBV5-6	-
TGTGCCAGCAGCCTACTAGCGGGGGGACCCTACGAGCAGTACTTC	CASSLLAGGPYEQYF	-	TRBJ2-7	TRBV6-5	TRBD2
TGCGCCAGCGACCGGGCAAGCGGGGGGCGGAGGAATGAAGAGACCCAGTACTTC	CASDRASGGRRNEETQYF	-	TRBJ2-5	TRBV4-1	TRBD2
TGCAGTGCTAGAGAGATTGAAGCTTTCTTT	CSAREIEAFF	few	TRBJ1-1	TRBV20-1	-
TGTGCCAGCAGCCGGGACAAAGGTGGAAACACCATATATTTT	CASSRDKGGNTIYF	-	TRBJ1-3	TRBV14	-
TGCGCCAGCAGCTTGGGGGGTGCGAAGGGGCCCCAGCATTTT	CASSLGGAKGPQHF	-	TRBJ1-5	TRBV4-1	-
TGTGCCAGCAGCCAAGGTGACAGGGTGAGCAATCAGCCCCAGCATTTT	CASSQGDRVSNQPQHF	-	TRBJ1-5	TRBV4-2	TRBD1
TGTGCCAGTAGTACCCAGATCTCGGTGACTGAAGCTTTCTTT	CASSTQISVTEAFF	few	TRBJ1-1	TRBV19	-
TGTGCCAGCAGTACCGGGACAGGGGGCTACAATGAGCAGTTCTTC	CASSTGTGGYNEQFF	-	TRBJ2-1	TRBV27	TRBD1
TGTGCCTGGAGTATGGGGGTTTACTATGGCTACACCTTC	CAWSMGVYYGYTF	-	TRBJ1-2	TRBV30	-
TGCAGTGCTATGGGGGAGACCCAGTACTTC	CSAMGETQYF	few	TRBJ2-5	TRBV20-1	-
TGTGCCAGCAGCGTCAGGGGACTTACCTACGAGCAGTACTTC	CASSVRGLTYEQYF	few	TRBJ2-7	TRBV5-8	-
TGTGCCAGCAGTGATTTCGTTCGTTCGAGTGAAGCTTTCTTT	CASSDFVRSSEAFF	-	TRBJ1-1	TRBV2	-
TGTGCCAGCAGCAATGGGGGACGTAAAGAGACCCAGTACTTC	CASSNGGRKETQYF	once	TRBJ2-5	TRBV21-1	-
TGTGCCAGCAGCGCAGCCGGGACTAACGCAGCTACGCAGTATTTT	CASSAAGTNAATQYF	-	TRBJ2-3	TRBV9	TRBD2
TGTGCCAGCAGCCAAGGAGACGGCACAGATACGCAGTATTTT	CASSQGDGTDTQYF	-	TRBJ2-3	TRBV4-2	-
TGTGCCAGCAGCGAACAGGGCTATGGCTACACCTTC	CASSEQGYGYTF	-	TRBJ1-2	TRBV9	-
TGTGCCATCAGTGAAAGGACAGGGTATGGCTACACCTTC	CAISERTGYGYTF	-	TRBJ1-2	TRBV10-3	TRBD1
TGCGCCAGCAGCTTGGAAGGCTCCGGGGAGCTGTTTTTT	CASSLEGSGELFF	-	TRBJ2-2	TRBV5-1	-
TGTGCCAGTACCGCGTCCCGAAACACCGGGGAGCTGTTTTTT	CASTASRNTGELFF	-	TRBJ2-2	TRBV19	-
TGTGCCAGCAGACCTCCGGGCCCAGGGACAGATACGCAGTATTTT	CASRPPGPGTDTQYF	-	TRBJ2-3	TRBV7-3	-
TGTGCCATCAAGACCGGGACAGGGACCTACGAGCAGTACTTC	CAIKTGTGTYEQYF	-	TRBJ2-7	TRBV10-3	TRBD1
TGCGCCAGCAGCCAACGCGGGGGGTATGACGGGGAGCTGTTTTTT	CASSQRGGYDGELFF	-	TRBJ2-2	TRBV4-1	TRBD2
TGCGCCAGCAGCTTGGATGGGGACTATGGCTACACCTTC	CASSLDGDYGYTF	-	TRBJ1-2	TRBV5-1	-
TGTGCCAGTAGTTCCCCCTATCGGCAGGTTAGCAATCAGCCCCAGCATTTT	CASSSPYRQVSNQPQHF	-	TRBJ1-5	TRBV19	-
TGCGCCAGCAGCTTGCAGGCTCAGGGGCTCGGGGAGACCCAGTACTTC	CASSLQAQGLGETQYF	-	TRBJ2-5	TRBV5-1	-
TGTGCCAGCAGTTACCCAGGGAAGGAGACCCAGTACTTC	CASSYPGKETQYF	-	TRBJ2-5	TRBV6-6	-
TGTGCCTGGAGTCCGGCGGTGTACGAGCAGTACTTC	CAWSPAVYEQYF	-	TRBJ2-7	TRBV30	-
TGTGCCAGCAGGGGAAATAACTATGGCTACACCTTC	CASRGNNYGYTF	-	TRBJ1-2	TRBV2	-
TGTGCCAGCAGCCTGGGGGGACGGACCACAGATACGCAGTATTTT	CASSLGGRTTDTQYF	-	TRBJ2-3	TRBV5-4	-
TGTGCCTGGGATTACAGCCAAGAGACCCAGTACTTC	CAWDYSQETQYF	-	TRBJ2-5	TRBV30	-
TGTGCCAGCAGCGAAACAATCAGCACAGATACGCAGTATTTT	CASSETISTDTQYF	-	TRBJ2-3	TRBV7-2	-
TGTGCCAGCAGTTACTCAACGGGGAACACTGAAGCTTTCTTT	CASSYSTGNTEAFF	-	TRBJ1-1	TRBV6-5	-
TGTGCCAGCAGTCGAATGAGGAACAGTTATAGCAATCAGCCCCAGCATTTT	CASSRMRNSYSNQPQHF	few	TRBJ1-5	TRBV28	-
TGTGCCAGCAGTGATTCAGGGGAGGGAACTAATGAAAAACTGTTTTTT	CASSDSGEGTNEKLFF	-	TRBJ1-4	TRBV2	-
TGCGCCAGCAGCCCCAGGACTAGCGGGGGCACAGATACGCAGTATTTT	CASSPRTSGGTDTQYF	-	TRBJ2-3	TRBV5-1	TRBD2
TGCGCCAGCAGCGCGACAGGGGTTGTTTCTGAAGCTTTCTTT	CASSATGVVSEAFF	-	TRBJ1-1	TRBV5-1	TRBD1
TGTGCCAGCAGTTCCCCGGGACACAGCACCGGGGAGCTGTTTTTT	CASSSPGHSTGELFF	-	TRBJ2-2	TRBV6-5	-
TGCGCCAGCAGCTTGGAAGGTCGGGGGGGTAATGAGCAGTTCTTC	CASSLEGRGGNEQFF	-	TRBJ2-1	TRBV5-1	TRBD2
TGTGCCAGCAGCCCACCACAACAGGGGTATACTGAAGCTTTCTTT	CASSPPQQGYTEAFF	-	TRBJ1-1	TRBV28	TRBD1